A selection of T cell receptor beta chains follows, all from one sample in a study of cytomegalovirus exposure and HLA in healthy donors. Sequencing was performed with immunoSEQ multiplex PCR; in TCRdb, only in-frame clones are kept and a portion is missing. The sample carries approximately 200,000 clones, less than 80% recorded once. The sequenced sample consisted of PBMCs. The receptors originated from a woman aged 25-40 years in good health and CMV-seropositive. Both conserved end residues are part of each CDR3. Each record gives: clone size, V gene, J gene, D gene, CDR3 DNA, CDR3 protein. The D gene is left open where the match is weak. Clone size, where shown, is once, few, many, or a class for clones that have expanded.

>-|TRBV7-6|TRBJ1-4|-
TGTGCCAGCAGCCTCGGCGGGGAAAAACTGTTTTTT
CASSLGGEKLFF
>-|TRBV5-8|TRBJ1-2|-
TGTGCCAGCAGCCCGCCCGTCTGGGCTGGTGGCTACACCTTC
CASSPPVWAGGYTF
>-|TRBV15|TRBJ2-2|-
TGTGCCACCACCGCTTCAGGGGCCTTCGGGCGGACCGGGGAGCTGTTTTTT
CATTASGAFGRTGELFF
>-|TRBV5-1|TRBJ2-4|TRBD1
TGCGCCAGCAGCTTCAGGGGGCGCGAAAACATTCAGTACTTC
CASSFRGRENIQYF
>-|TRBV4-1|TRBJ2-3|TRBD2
TGCGCCAGCAGCTTCCGTCGGGGGGCAGATACGCAGTATTTT
CASSFRRGADTQYF
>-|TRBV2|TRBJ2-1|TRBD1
TGTGCCAGCAGTTATTTACCGGGACAGTCCTACAATGAGCAGTTCTTC
CASSYLPGQSYNEQFF
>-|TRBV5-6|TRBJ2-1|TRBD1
TGTGCCAGCAGCCAAAACATACAGGGGGTCTACAATGAGCAGTTCTTC
CASSQNIQGVYNEQFF
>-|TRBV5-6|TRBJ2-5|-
TGTGCCAGCAGCGTTCACTATCAGGGTTACCAAGAGACCCAGTACTTC
CASSVHYQGYQETQYF
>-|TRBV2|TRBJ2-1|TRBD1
TGTGCCAGCAGCCCCGGCCGGGGACAGGGGAACAATGAGCAGTTCTTC
CASSPGRGQGNNEQFF
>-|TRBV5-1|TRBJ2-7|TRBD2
TGCGCCAGCAGCTTGGATCTTGCGGGAGGGAGGTCCTACGAGCAGTACTTC
CASSLDLAGGRSYEQYF
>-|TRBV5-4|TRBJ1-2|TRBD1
TGTGCCAGCAGCGCTTTTGGACAGGTTTATAACTATGGCTACACCTTC
CASSAFGQVYNYGYTF
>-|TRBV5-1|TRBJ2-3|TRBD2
TGCGCCAGCAGCCCGGGAGGGCAGGTCACAGATACGCAGTATTTT
CASSPGGQVTDTQYF
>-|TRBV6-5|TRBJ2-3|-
TGTGCCAGCAGTTACTCGACATACACAGATACGCAGTATTTT
CASSYSTYTDTQYF
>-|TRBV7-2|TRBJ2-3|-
TGTGCCAGCACCCCCGACCTGGGCAGGACAGATACGCAGTATTTT
CASTPDLGRTDTQYF
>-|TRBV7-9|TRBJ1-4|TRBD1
TGTGCCAGCAGCTCCCAGGGGGCAGCTAATGAAAAACTGTTTTTT
CASSSQGAANEKLFF
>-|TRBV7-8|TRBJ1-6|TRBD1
TGTGCCAGCAACCGACAGGGGAAAACAAATTCACCCCTCCACTTT
CASNRQGKTNSPLHF
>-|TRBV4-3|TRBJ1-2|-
TGCGCCAGCAGCCAAGATCAGGGGTACGGTAACTATGGCTACACCTTC
CASSQDQGYGNYGYTF
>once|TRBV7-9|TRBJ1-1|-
TGTGCCAGCAGCCCCTATAGGAGCACTGAAGCTTTCTTT
CASSPYRSTEAFF
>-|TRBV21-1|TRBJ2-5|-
TGTGCCAGCAGCAAAAAGGGGAAGGGACAGGCAAAAGAGACCCAGTACTTC
CASSKKGKGQAKETQYF
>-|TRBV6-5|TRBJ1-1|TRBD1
TGTGCCAGCAGTCCCGGACAGGGGGCTTTCTTT
CASSPGQGAFF
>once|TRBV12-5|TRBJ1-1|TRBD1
TGTGCTAGTGGTTTGGACTCCGGGACAGGGGGCGAATTGACTGAAGCTTTCTTT
CASGLDSGTGGELTEAFF
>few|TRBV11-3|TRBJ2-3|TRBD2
TGTGCCAGCAGCTTTCCGGGACTAGCGGGATCAGATACGCAGTATTTT
CASSFPGLAGSDTQYF
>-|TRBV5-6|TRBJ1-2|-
TGTGCCAGCAGCCTCAGGGTTAACAACTATGGCTACACCTTC
CASSLRVNNYGYTF
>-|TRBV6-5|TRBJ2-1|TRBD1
TGTGCCAGCAGTTACTCGAGGGGGCCGCAAAATGAGCAGTTCTTC
CASSYSRGPQNEQFF
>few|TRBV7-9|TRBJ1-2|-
TGTGCCAGCAGCCACAGGCCCCAGGGTGGCTATGGCTACACCTTC
CASSHRPQGGYGYTF
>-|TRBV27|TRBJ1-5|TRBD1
TGTGCCAGCAGTCGGCAGGGGGCTGGGGAGCCCCAGCATTTT
CASSRQGAGEPQHF
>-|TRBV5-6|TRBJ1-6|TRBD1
TGTGCCAGCAGCTCTGGGACAGGGGCCTATAATTCACCCCTCCACTTT
CASSSGTGAYNSPLHF
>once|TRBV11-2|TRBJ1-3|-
TGTGCCAGCAGCTTAGATAGAAACACCATATATTTT
CASSLDRNTIYF
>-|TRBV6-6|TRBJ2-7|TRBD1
TGTGCCAGCAGTTCTGGACAGGGAGAAATCTACGAGCAGTACTTC
CASSSGQGEIYEQYF
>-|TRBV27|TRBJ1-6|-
TGTGCCAGCAGTCGGGGTCCGGTAGTTTATAATTCACCCCTCCACTTT
CASSRGPVVYNSPLHF